This entry lists 10 T cell receptor beta chains sequenced from one sample in a study of blood T cell repertoires in COVID-19 (dated by TCRdb to the early 2020s). Libraries were made using the immunoSEQ multiplex PCR assay. TCRdb limited this immuneACCESS table to in-frame rearrangements with V and J called. A share of clones is missing; checked studies link under half to unresolved V genes, and the rest is unexplained. For this sample there are hundreds of thousands of clones; about 91% appear just once. Together, the top ten hold just under 7% of the sample. The sequencing sample was made of peripheral blood. These receptor sequences come from a woman aged 25 to 45 who had recovered from COVID-19.

This chain uses TRBV30 with TRBJ2-7; 9 nucleotides align to TRBD1. In germline, CDR1 is GTSNPN, CDR2 SVGIG (reference sequence). This CDR3 is built from 16 residues. The trim removed 0 bases at V and 1 base at J, leaving 7 bases unmatched. The CDR3 sequence: CAWSVPRTGASYEQYF. The CDR3 DNA reads as TGTGCCTGGAGTGTACCCAGGACAGGGGCTTCCTACGAGCAGTACTTC. Filled out from reference TRBV30 and TRBJ2-7, the complete variable domain reads SQTIHQWPATLVQPVGSPLSLECTVEGTSNPNLYWYRQAAGRGLQLLFYSVGIGQISSEVPQNLSASRPQDRQFILSSKKLLLSDSGFYLCAWSVPRTGASYEQYFGPGTRLTVT.

V gene TRBV10-3 combines with J gene TRBJ1-2; TRBD1 is a possible D gene (5 bases). From germline, CDR1 is ENHRY and CDR2 SYGVKD. V dropped 3 bases and J dropped 4 bases, with 18 bases sitting between them. This CDR3 comprises 16 residues. CDR3 bases: TGTGCCATCAGTGATACACAGGCAAAGGGAGGCTATGGCTACACCTTC. It yields the protein CAISDTQAKGGYGYTF.

V gene TRBV18 combines with J gene TRBJ2-5; D is possibly TRBD1 (8 bases). Germline values: CDR1 KGHSH, CDR2 LQKENI. The CDR3 runs 15 residues. Trimming took off 3 bases at V and 4 bases at J, with 15 bases between the two ends. The CDR3 is CASSPPTGGGETQYF. The CDR3 bases are TGTGCCAGCTCACCTCCTACAGGGGGGGGAGAGACCCAGTACTTC.

The chain uses TRBV7-2 and TRBJ2-3; D might be TRBD2 (5 bases). Germline CDR1 and CDR2: SGHTA and FQGNSA. V lost 3 bases and J lost 0, with 7 bases in between. The CDR3 runs to 14 residues. In DNA, the CDR3 is TGTGCCAGCAGCTTTGGACTGAGCACAGATACGCAGTATTTT. Its protein is CASSFGLSTDTQYF. Drawing the rest from reference TRBV7-2 and TRBJ2-3, the complete variable domain is GAGVSQSPSNKVTEKGKDVELRCDPISGHTALYWYRQSLGQGLEFLIYFQGNSAPDKSGLPSDRFSAERTGGSVSTLTIQRTQQEDSAVYLCASSFGLSTDTQYFGPGTRLTVL.

This chain joins TRBV5-5 and TRBJ2-3, with 8 bases that match TRBD1. V gave up 0 bases and J gave up 5 bases; unmatched junction bases: 8. CDR1 and CDR2 (germline): SGHKS, YYEKEE (reference sequence). This CDR3 has 16 amino acids. The CDR3 spells CASSLGQGAREDTQYF. In DNA form, the CDR3 reads TGTGCCAGCAGCTTGGGTCAGGGGGCCAGGGAAGATACGCAGTATTTT.

V is TRBV19 and J is TRBJ1-2; 11 bases are shared with TRBD1. This CDR3 has 15 residues. In germline, CDR1 is LNHDA, CDR2 SQIVND (reference sequence). V shed 5 bases, J shed 8 bases, and the junction held 10 bases outside the gene matches. The CDR3 region is CASSQWTGGVEGYTF. Written as DNA, the CDR3 is TGTGCCAGTAGTCAGTGGACAGGGGGCGTCGAGGGCTACACCTTC.

V and J are TRBV9 and TRBJ2-2; 7 bases agree with TRBD1. Looked up from germline, CDR1 is SGDLS and CDR2 is YYNGEE. CDR3 length equals 15 residues. Losses at the gene ends were 4 bases for V and 1 base for J; bases not matched to a gene: 4. The CDR3 region is CASSSGQRNTGELFF. CDR3 DNA sequence: TGTGCCAGCAGCTCGGGACAGAGGAACACCGGGGAGCTGTTTTTT.

The chain links TRBV29-1 to TRBJ1-1, with D possibly matching TRBD1 (5 bases). CDR3 size: 14 residues. V dropped 5 bases and J dropped 3 bases, with 16 bases sitting between them. CDR1 SQVTM and CDR2 ANQGSEA come from the germline V gene. The CDR3 reads CSVRGGALDTEAFF. In DNA, the CDR3 is TGCAGCGTTAGGGGTGGGGCACTGGACACTGAAGCTTTCTTT. Full variable domain (rest looked up from reference TRBV29-1 and TRBJ1-1): SAVISQKPSRDICQRGTSLTIQCQVDSQVTMMFWYRQQPGQSLTLIATANQGSEATYESGFVIDKFPISRPNLTFSTLTVSNMSPEDSSIYLCSVRGGALDTEAFFGQGTRLTVV.

A single count supports this clone. The chain carries TRBV27 and TRBJ2-3; the match to TRBD2 covers 10 bases. This CDR3 comprises 16 residues. From germline, CDR1 is MNHEY and CDR2 SMNVEV (reference sequence). The junction had 4 bases not matched to a gene; V was cut back by 4 bases and J by 0 bases. CDR3 nucleotides: TGTGCCAGCAGTTCAGGACTAGCGGAAAGCACAGATACGCAGTATTTT. The encoded protein is CASSSGLAESTDTQYF.

This clone was detected once. The V and J genes are TRBV3-1 (or the pseudogene TRBV3-2) and TRBJ1-3; 7 bases match TRBD1. Germline-derived CDR1 and CDR2 are LGHDT and YNNKEL (reference sequence). The CDR3 contains 15 residues. Trimming at V came to 6 bases and at J to 2 bases, leaving 7 bases not matched to a gene. The CDR3 DNA sequence: TGTGCCAGCAGTCGAGGGGGCTCCACTGGAAACACCATATATTTT. It is translated as CASSRGGSTGNTIYF.